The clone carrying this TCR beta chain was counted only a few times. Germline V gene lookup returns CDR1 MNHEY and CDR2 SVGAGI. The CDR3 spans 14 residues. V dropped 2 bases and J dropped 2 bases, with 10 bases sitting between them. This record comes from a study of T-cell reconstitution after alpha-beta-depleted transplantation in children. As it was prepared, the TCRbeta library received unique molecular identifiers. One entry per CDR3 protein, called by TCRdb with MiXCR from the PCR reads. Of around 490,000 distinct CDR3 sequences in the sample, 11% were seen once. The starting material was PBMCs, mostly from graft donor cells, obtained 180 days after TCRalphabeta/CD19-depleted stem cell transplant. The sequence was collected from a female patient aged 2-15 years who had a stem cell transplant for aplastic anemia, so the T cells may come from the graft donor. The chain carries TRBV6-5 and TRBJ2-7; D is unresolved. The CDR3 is CASSYTETAYEQYF. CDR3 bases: TGTGCCAGCAGTTACACCGAGACCGCCTACGAGCAGTACTTC.